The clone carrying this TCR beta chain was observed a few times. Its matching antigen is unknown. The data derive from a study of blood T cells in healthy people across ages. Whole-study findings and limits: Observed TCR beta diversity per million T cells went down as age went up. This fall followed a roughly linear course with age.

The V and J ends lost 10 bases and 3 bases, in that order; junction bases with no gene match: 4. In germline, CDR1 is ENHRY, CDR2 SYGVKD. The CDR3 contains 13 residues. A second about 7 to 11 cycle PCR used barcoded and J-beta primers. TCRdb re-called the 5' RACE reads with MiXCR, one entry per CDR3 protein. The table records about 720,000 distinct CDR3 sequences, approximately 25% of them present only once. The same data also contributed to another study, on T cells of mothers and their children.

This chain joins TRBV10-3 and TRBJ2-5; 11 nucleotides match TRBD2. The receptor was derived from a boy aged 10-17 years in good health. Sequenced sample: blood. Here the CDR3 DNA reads TGTGCCACCGGGACTAGCGGAAAAGAGACCCAGTACTTC. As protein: CATGTSGKETQYF.